A selection of T cell receptor beta chains follows, all from one sample in a study of blood T cell repertoires in COVID-19. Clones were read by immunoSEQ multiplex PCR, and TCRdb kept only the in-frame ones, dropping some. The sample records 55,000 to 75,000 clones, 89% being singletons. The sequencing sample was made of peripheral blood. These receptors all come from a man between 60 and 75 years old with acute or convalescent COVID-19. Both conserved end residues are part of each CDR3. D genes are given only for firm matches. A row's size may be missing; if present it is once, few, many or a size class.

V gene	D gene	clone size	J gene	CDR3 protein	CDR3 DNA
TRBV11-2	NA	NA	TRBJ2-7	CASMLAHTYEQYF	TGTGCCAGCATGCTAGCTCATACCTACGAGCAGTACTTC
TRBV6-5	TRBD1	NA	TRBJ2-7	CASRRQGYEQYF	TGTGCCAGCAGAAGACAGGGTTACGAGCAGTACTTC
TRBV5-8	TRBD1	NA	TRBJ2-7	CASSGGYRGHYEQYF	TGTGCCAGCAGCGGAGGCTACAGGGGACACTACGAGCAGTACTTC
TRBV9	TRBD2	NA	TRBJ2-2	CASSVEAGVVGELFF	TGTGCCAGCAGCGTAGAGGCGGGGGTGGTCGGGGAGCTGTTTTTT
TRBV6-5	TRBD2	NA	TRBJ2-3	CASSKPGLGADTQYF	TGTGCCAGCAGTAAACCGGGACTAGGGGCAGATACGCAGTATTTT
TRBV7-9	TRBD1	NA	TRBJ1-1	CASSSQTGTFEAFF	TGTGCCAGCAGCTCCCAGACAGGGACCTTTGAAGCTTTCTTT
TRBV4-1	NA	NA	TRBJ2-7	CASSEIQGNYEQYF	TGCGCCAGCAGCGAAATACAGGGAAACTACGAGCAGTACTTC
TRBV5-1	NA	NA	TRBJ1-6	CASSLYREFNSPLHF	TGCGCCAGCAGCTTGTACAGGGAGTTTAATTCACCCCTCCACTTT
TRBV6-5	NA	NA	TRBJ1-1	CASSSRIGRNTEAFF	TGTGCCAGCAGTTCTAGGATCGGTAGGAACACTGAAGCTTTCTTT
TRBV11-2	NA	NA	TRBJ1-1	CASSLVFYTEAFF	TGTGCCAGCAGCTTAGTTTTCTATACTGAAGCTTTCTTT
TRBV19	NA	once	TRBJ2-1	CASSPRQDYNEQFF	TGTGCCAGTAGTCCCCGACAGGACTACAATGAGCAGTTCTTC
TRBV6-1	NA	once	TRBJ2-7	CASSAVSYEQYF	TGTGCCAGCAGTGCAGTCTCCTACGAGCAGTACTTC
TRBV9	NA	NA	TRBJ1-3	CASSVVGGVSGNTIYF	TGTGCCAGCAGCGTAGTTGGCGGAGTCTCTGGAAACACCATATATTTT
TRBV7-9	NA	NA	TRBJ1-5	CASSSQEDQPQHF	TGTGCCAGCAGCTCCCAAGAGGATCAGCCCCAGCATTTT
TRBV7-8	NA	once	TRBJ2-7	CASSLEEGHLSF	TGTGCCAGCAGCTTAGAGGAGGGGCATCTCTCCTTC
TRBV14	NA	NA	TRBJ1-6	CASSSYDRGGKNSPLHF	TGTGCCAGCAGCTCATACGACCGAGGGGGAAAGAATTCACCCCTCCACTTT
TRBV14	NA	NA	TRBJ1-2	CASSQDTGKLGYTF	TGTGCCAGCAGCCAAGATACAGGGAAGCTTGGCTACACCTTC
TRBV7-2	TRBD1	NA	TRBJ1-2	CASSSRTGYGYTF	TGTGCCAGCAGCTCCAGGACAGGGTATGGCTACACCTTC
TRBV27	NA	NA	TRBJ1-6	CASSLTWGRSSPLHF	TGTGCCAGTTCCCTCACGTGGGGGCGAAGTTCACCCCTCCACTTT
TRBV5-1	TRBD2	NA	TRBJ2-3	CASSLSSGEYTQYF	TGCGCCAGCAGCTTGTCCAGCGGGGAATATACGCAGTATTTT
TRBV5-6	TRBD1	NA	TRBJ2-3	CASSSGTGGRDTQYF	TGTGCCAGCAGCTCCGGGACAGGGGGCAGGGATACGCAGTATTTT
TRBV6-5	TRBD1	once	TRBJ1-2	CASQGTDYGYTF	TGTGCCAGCCAAGGGACAGACTATGGCTACACCTTC
TRBV30	NA	NA	TRBJ2-7	CAWVAGVEEQYF	TGTGCCTGGGTGGCCGGGGTAGAAGAGCAGTACTTC
TRBV2	NA	NA	TRBJ1-3	CARMGRTSGNTIYF	TGTGCCAGGATGGGGAGAACCTCTGGAAACACCATATATTTT
TRBV7-8	TRBD1	NA	TRBJ2-7	CASSFGDSSYEQYF	TGTGCCAGCAGCTTTGGGGACAGTTCCTACGAGCAGTACTTC
TRBV4-1	TRBD1	NA	TRBJ1-4	CASSQGRGPANEKLFF	TGCGCCAGCAGCCAAGGCAGGGGGCCCGCAAATGAAAAACTGTTTTTT
TRBV6-5	NA	once	TRBJ1-4	CASSYSFQTNEKLFF	TGTGCCAGCAGTTACTCGTTTCAAACTAATGAAAAACTGTTTTTT
TRBV6-5	NA	NA	TRBJ1-2	CATFGRGQLDGYTF	TGTGCCACCTTTGGAAGGGGCCAGCTCGATGGCTACACCTTC
TRBV3-1/TRBV3-2	TRBD1	NA	TRBJ1-1	CASSHSQGAEAFF	TGTGCCAGCAGCCACTCACAGGGGGCTGAAGCTTTCTTT
TRBV10-3	NA	once	TRBJ1-6	CAANRDYNSPLHF	TGTGCCGCTAACAGGGACTATAATTCACCCCTCCACTTT
TRBV6-2/TRBV6-3	NA	NA	TRBJ2-1	CASSLGGVRYNEQFF	TGTGCCAGCAGCCTTGGAGGGGTTAGGTACAATGAGCAGTTCTTC
TRBV5-4	NA	NA	TRBJ1-2	CASSTRGGYGYTF	TGTGCCAGCAGCACCAGGGGTGGCTATGGCTACACCTTC
TRBV6-6	TRBD1	NA	TRBJ2-7	CASREQGYEQYF	TGTGCCAGCAGAGAACAGGGGTACGAGCAGTACTTC
TRBV28	NA	NA	TRBJ1-5	CASTSRSGDNQPQHF	TGTGCCAGCACTTCAAGAAGCGGGGACAATCAGCCCCAGCATTTT
TRBV19	TRBD1	NA	TRBJ1-1	CASSIRTGGDTTEAFF	TGTGCCAGCAGTATCCGGACAGGGGGGGACACTACTGAAGCTTTCTTT
TRBV7-3	TRBD1	NA	TRBJ1-2	CASSEGASNYGYTF	TGTGCCAGCAGCGAGGGGGCTTCTAACTATGGCTACACCTTC
TRBV2	NA	NA	TRBJ2-2	CASSRQVSGTGELFF	TGTGCCAGCAGTCGACAGGTCTCGGGCACCGGGGAGCTGTTTTTT
TRBV21-1	NA	NA	TRBJ1-5	CASSPNLGQAKANQPQHF	TGTGCCAGCAGCCCCAACCTAGGACAGGCTAAGGCAAATCAGCCCCAGCATTTT
TRBV7-9	NA	NA	TRBJ1-1	CASSGTGFDTEAFF	TGTGCCAGCAGCGGTACAGGGTTCGACACTGAAGCTTTCTTT
TRBV7-2	TRBD1	NA	TRBJ2-5	CASSLGDRGSGQETQYF	TGTGCCAGCAGCTTAGGGGACAGGGGTTCAGGGCAAGAGACCCAGTACTTC
TRBV7-3	NA	once	TRBJ1-1	CASSLIATVVNTEAFF	TGTGCCAGCAGCTTAATTGCGACAGTTGTAAACACTGAAGCTTTCTTT
TRBV12-5	NA	NA	TRBJ1-6	CASARGGLKDSPLHF	TGTGCTAGTGCCAGAGGGGGTCTTAAGGATTCACCCCTCCACTTT
TRBV12-3/TRBV12-4	TRBD1	once	TRBJ2-2	CASSPQGAGELFF	TGTGCCAGCAGCCCACAGGGGGCCGGGGAGCTGTTTTTT
TRBV6-6	TRBD1	NA	TRBJ1-1	CASSGTGERDTEAFF	TGTGCCAGCAGCGGGACAGGGGAACGAGACACTGAAGCTTTCTTT